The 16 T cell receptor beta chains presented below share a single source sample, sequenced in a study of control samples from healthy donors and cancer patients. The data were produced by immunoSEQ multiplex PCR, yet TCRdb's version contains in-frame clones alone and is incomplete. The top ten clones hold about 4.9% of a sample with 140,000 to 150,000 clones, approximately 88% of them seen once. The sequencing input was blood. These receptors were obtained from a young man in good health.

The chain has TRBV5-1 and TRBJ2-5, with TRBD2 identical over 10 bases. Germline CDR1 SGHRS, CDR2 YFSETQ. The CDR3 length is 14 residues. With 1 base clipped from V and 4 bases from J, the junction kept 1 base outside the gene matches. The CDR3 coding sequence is TGCGCCAGCAGCTTGTCTAGCGGGGGAGAGACCCAGTACTTC. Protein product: CASSLSSGGETQYF.

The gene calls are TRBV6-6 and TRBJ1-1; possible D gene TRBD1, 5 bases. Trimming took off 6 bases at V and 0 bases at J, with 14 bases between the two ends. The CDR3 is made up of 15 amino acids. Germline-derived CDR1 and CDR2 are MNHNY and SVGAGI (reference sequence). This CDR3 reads CASSRGNSMNTEAFF. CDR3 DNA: TGTGCCAGCAGCCGGGGGAACAGCATGAACACTGAAGCTTTCTTT.

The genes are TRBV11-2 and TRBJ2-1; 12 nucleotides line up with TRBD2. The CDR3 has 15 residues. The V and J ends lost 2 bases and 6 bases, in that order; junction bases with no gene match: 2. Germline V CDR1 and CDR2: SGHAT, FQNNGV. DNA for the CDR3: TGTGCCAGCAGCTTATCGACTAGCGGGAGCAATGAGCAGTTCTTC. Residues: CASSLSTSGSNEQFF.

CDR3 in DNA: TGCGCCAGCAGCCAAGATCGACGAGGGCGCTACACCTTC. As protein: CASSQDRRGRYTF. The V call is TRBV4-3, the J call TRBJ1-2; D remains unclear. V was trimmed by 0 bases and J by 9 bases, leaving 11 bases between them. The CDR3 spans 13 residues. Per germline, CDR1 LGHNA and CDR2 YSLEER.

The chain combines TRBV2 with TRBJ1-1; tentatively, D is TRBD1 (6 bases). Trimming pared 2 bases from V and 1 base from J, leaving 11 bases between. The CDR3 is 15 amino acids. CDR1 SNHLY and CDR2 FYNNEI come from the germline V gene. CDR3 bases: TGTGCCAGCAGTGAATACAGGGCTGGGAACACTGAAGCTTTCTTT. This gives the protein CASSEYRAGNTEAFF.

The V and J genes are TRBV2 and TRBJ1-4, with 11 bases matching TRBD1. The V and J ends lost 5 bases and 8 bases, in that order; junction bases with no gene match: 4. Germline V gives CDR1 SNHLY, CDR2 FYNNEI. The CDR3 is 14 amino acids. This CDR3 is CASSRTGGREKLFF. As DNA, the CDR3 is TGTGCCAGCAGTCGGACAGGGGGCAGAGAAAAACTGTTTTTT.

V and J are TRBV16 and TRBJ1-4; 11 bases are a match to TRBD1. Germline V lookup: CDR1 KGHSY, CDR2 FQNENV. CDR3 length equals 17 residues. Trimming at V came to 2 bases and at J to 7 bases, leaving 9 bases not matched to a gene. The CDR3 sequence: CASSQHPWTGGSEKLFF. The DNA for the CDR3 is TGTGCCAGCAGCCAACACCCTTGGACAGGGGGCAGTGAAAAACTGTTTTTT.

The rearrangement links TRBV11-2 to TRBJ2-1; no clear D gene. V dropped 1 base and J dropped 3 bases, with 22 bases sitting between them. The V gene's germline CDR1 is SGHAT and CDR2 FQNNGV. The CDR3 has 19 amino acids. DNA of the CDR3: TGTGCCAGCAGCTTAGGAGCTAGGGCTACGGGCTTGAACTACAATGAGCAGTTCTTC. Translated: CASSLGARATGLNYNEQFF.

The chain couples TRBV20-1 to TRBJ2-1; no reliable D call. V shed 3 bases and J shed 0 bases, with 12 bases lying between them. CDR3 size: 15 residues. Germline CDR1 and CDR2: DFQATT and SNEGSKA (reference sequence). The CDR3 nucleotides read TGCAGTGCTAGTCGACTGCCTAGCTCCTACAATGAGCAGTTCTTC. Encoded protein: CSASRLPSSYNEQFF.

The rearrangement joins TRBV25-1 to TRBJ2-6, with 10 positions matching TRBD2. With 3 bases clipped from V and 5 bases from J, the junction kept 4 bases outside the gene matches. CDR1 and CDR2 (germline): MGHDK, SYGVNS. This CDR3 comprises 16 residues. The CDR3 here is CASSDTSGNRANVLTF. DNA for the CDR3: TGTGCCAGCAGTGACACTAGCGGGAACCGGGCCAACGTCCTGACTTTC.

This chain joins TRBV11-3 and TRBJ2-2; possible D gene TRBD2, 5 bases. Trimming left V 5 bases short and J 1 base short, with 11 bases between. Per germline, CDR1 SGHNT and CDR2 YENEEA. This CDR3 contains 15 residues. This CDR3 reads CASSGAAGNTGELFF. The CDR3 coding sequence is TGTGCCAGCAGCGGAGCGGCGGGGAACACCGGGGAGCTGTTTTTT.

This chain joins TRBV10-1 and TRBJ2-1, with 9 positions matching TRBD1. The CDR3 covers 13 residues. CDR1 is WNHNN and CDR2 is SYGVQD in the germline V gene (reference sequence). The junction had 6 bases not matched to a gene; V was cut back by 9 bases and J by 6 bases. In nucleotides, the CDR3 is TGCGCCAGGGGGACAGGGATCTTCAATGAGCAGTTCTTC. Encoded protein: CARGTGIFNEQFF.

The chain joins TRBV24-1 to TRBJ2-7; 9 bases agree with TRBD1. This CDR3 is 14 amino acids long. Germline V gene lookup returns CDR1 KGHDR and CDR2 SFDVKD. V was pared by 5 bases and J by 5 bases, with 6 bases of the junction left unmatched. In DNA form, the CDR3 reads TGTGCCACCAGTGCCAGGGACAGGGAACACGAGCAGTACTTC. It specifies CATSARDREHEQYF.

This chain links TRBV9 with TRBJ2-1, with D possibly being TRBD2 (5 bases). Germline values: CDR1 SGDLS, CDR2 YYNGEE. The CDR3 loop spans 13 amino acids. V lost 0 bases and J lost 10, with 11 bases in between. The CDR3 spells CASSVEIGGEQFF. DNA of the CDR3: TGTGCCAGCAGCGTAGAAATAGGAGGCGAGCAGTTCTTC. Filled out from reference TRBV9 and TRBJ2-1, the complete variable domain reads DSGVTQTPKHLITATGQRVTLRCSPRSGDLSVYWYQQSLDQGLQFLIQYYNGEERAKGNILERFSAQQFPDLHSELNLSSLELGDSALYFCASSVEIGGEQFFGPGTRLTVL.

This chain's CDR3 is CATSGMGGMGTDTQYF. The CDR3 DNA reads TGTGCCACCAGTGGGATGGGGGGGATGGGCACAGATACGCAGTATTTT. The chain has TRBV24-1 and TRBJ2-3, with TRBD2 matching 7 bases. Germline CDR1 and CDR2: KGHDR and SFDVKD. The CDR3 loop spans 16 amino acids. V trimming: 5 bases; J trimming: 1 base; junction bases outside the gene matches: 8.

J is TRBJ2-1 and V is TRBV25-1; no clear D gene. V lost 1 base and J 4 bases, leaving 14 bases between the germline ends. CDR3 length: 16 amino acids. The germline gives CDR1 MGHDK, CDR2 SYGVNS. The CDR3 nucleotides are TGTGCCAGCAGTGAATCTGGGCCCAGATCGTACAATGAGCAGTTCTTC. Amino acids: CASSESGPRSYNEQFF. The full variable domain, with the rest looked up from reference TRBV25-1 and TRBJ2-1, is EADIYQTPRYLVIGTGKKITLECSQTMGHDKMYWYQQDPGMELHLIHYSYGVNSTEKGDLSSESTVSRIRTEHFPLTLESARPSHTSQYLCASSESGPRSYNEQFFGPGTRLTVL.